The 9 T cell receptor beta chains listed next were all sequenced from one sample in a study of response to subunit inactivated influenza vaccine. TCRdb re-called the RT-PCR reads through MiXCR, storing one row per CDR3 protein. The sample shows 500,000 to 600,000 distinct CDR3 sequences, approximately 12% of them seen only once. Sequences were derived from PBMCs from blood, sampled on the day of vaccination. Receptors originate from a man aged 50 to 60 who received an inactivated influenza vaccine.

This clonotype was observed a few times. The gene calls are TRBV5-1 and TRBJ2-3, with TRBD2 identical over 8 bases. This CDR3 is 13 amino acids long. Germline CDR1 is SGHRS and CDR2 is YFSETQ. V was clipped by 7 bases and J by 5 bases; unmatched bases: 6. CDR3 protein: CASSGGGVDTQYF. CDR3 in DNA: TGCGCCAGCTCCGGGGGGGGCGTAGATACGCAGTATTTT.

A few counts support this clonotype. The chain joins TRBV29-1 to TRBJ2-1; D gene uncertain. Looked up from germline, CDR1 is SQVTM and CDR2 is ANQGSEA. The CDR3 sequence is 15 residues long. V was cut by 4 bases and J by 0 bases, with 13 bases left in between. In nucleotides, the CDR3 is TGCAGCGTTGTGAGGATCGCGGACTCCTACAATGAGCAGTTCTTC. This translates into CSVVRIADSYNEQFF.

In its sample, this clonotype was seen a few times. This chain joins TRBV4-2 and TRBJ2-2, with 7 bases that match TRBD2. The CDR3 loop spans 16 amino acids. The germline gives CDR1 LGHNA, CDR2 YNFKEQ. V shed 0 bases and J 8 bases; nucleotides not matched to a gene: 9. The CDR3 reads CASSQEVGGASGELFF. The CDR3 region has the DNA TGTGCCAGCAGCCAAGAGGTGGGAGGGGCTTCGGGGGAGCTGTTTTTT.

This clonotype was detected only a few times. CDR3 bases: TGTGCCAGCAGCCAGGGCGGAGTCGATTACGAGCAGTACTTC. Translated, it gives CASSQGGVDYEQYF. J is TRBJ2-7 and V is TRBV3-1, with no clear D. V was pared by 3 bases and J by 4 bases, with 13 bases between. This CDR3 contains 14 residues. Germline loops: CDR1 LGHDT, CDR2 YNNKEL (reference sequence).

This clonotype was counted a few times. J is TRBJ2-1 and V is TRBV2; D gene unclear. CDR1 and CDR2 (germline): SNHLY, FYNNEI. Trimming shortened V by 8 bases and J by 0 bases, and 11 bases separated the two germline ends. The CDR3 runs 14 residues. CDR3 protein: CASLIPSSYNEQFF. Here the CDR3 DNA reads TGTGCCAGCTTAATCCCTAGCTCCTACAATGAGCAGTTCTTC.

As to this clonotype: Mismatch with germline at one junction end may stem from a read error. The CDR3: CASSQEGGLYYVQYF. In nucleotides, the CDR3 is TGCGCCAGCAGCCAAGAGGGGGGCCTTTACTACGTGCAGTACTTC. The rearrangement joins TRBV4-3 to TRBJ2-7, with D possibly called TRBD1 or TRBD2 (6 bases each). There are 15 residues in the CDR3. Germline lookup yields CDR1 LGHNA and CDR2 YSLEER.

This clonotype was seen only a few times. The chain recombines TRBV10-2 with TRBJ2-3, with D maybe TRBD2 (6 bases). Deletions cut 3 bases from V and 0 bases from J, with 13 bases between. Germline V gene sequence: CDR1 WSHSY, CDR2 SAAADI. This CDR3 comprises 16 residues. Written as DNA, the CDR3 is TGCGCCAGCAGTGAAGGAGGGGTACCTAGCACAGATACGCAGTATTTT. Translation: CASSEGGVPSTDTQYF.

This clonotype showed up many times. The chain combines TRBV4-3 with TRBJ2-4; no clear D. CDR3 length: 14 amino acids. CDR1 LGHNA and CDR2 YSLEER come from the germline V gene. V was trimmed by 0 bases and J by 5 bases, leaving 8 bases between them. The CDR3 coding sequence is TGCGCCAGCAGCCAAGATGTCGCAGAAAACATTCAGTACTTC. It specifies CASSQDVAENIQYF.

This clonotype occurred many times. The V call is TRBV20-1, the J call TRBJ2-7; D tentatively reads TRBD1 or TRBD2 (5 bases each). The germline V gene encodes CDR1 DFQATT and CDR2 SNEGSKA (reference sequence). V was shortened by 5 bases and J by 2 bases, with 16 bases between the two germline ends. This CDR3 is 14 amino acids long. As DNA, the CDR3 is TGCAGTGCTCAGGGACCCCGAGCCACCTACGAGCAGTACTTC. Translating gives CSAQGPRATYEQYF.